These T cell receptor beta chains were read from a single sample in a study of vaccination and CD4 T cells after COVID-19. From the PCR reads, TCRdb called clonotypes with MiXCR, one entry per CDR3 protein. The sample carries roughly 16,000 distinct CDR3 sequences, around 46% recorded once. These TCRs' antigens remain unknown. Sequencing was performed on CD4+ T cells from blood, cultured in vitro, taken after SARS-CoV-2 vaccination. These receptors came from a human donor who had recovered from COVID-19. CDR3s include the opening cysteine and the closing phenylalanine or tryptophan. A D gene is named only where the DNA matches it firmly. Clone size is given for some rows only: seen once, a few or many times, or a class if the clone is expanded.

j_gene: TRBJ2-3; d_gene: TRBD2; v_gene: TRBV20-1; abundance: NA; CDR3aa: CSAGGTSSTDTQYF; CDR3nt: TGCAGTGCTGGCGGGACTAGCAGCACAGATACGCAGTATTTT
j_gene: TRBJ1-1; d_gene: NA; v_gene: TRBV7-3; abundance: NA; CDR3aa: CASSLIYRTEAFF; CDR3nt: TGTGCCAGCAGCTTAATCTATCGCACTGAAGCTTTCTTT
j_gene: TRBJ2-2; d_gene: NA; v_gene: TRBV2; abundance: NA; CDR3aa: CASSEASVNTGELFF; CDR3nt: TGTGCCAGCAGTGAAGCTTCAGTTAACACCGGGGAGCTGTTTTTT
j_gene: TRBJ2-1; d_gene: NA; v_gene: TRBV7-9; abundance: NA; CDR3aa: CASSARALRRNEQFF; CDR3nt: TGTGCCAGCAGCGCGCGGGCCCTAAGACGCAATGAGCAGTTCTTC
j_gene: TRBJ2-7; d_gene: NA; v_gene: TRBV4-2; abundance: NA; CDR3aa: CASSPTRGLAVEQYF; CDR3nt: TGTGCCAGCAGCCCAACCCGGGGACTGGCTGTCGAGCAGTACTTC
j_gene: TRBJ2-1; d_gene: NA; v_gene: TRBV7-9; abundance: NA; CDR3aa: CASSSRQYNEQFF; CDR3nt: TGTGCCAGCAGCTCACGACAGTACAATGAGCAGTTCTTC
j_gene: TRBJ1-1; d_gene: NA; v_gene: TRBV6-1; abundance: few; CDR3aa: CASRTRDGTEAFF; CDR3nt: TGTGCCAGCAGGACCAGGGACGGCACTGAAGCTTTCTTT
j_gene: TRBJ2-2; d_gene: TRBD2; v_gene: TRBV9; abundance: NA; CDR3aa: CASSVTSGSGGELFF; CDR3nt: TGTGCCAGCAGCGTAACTAGCGGGAGTGGCGGGGAGCTGTTTTTT
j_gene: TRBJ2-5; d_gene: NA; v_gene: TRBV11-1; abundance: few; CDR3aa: CASSLATVIETQYF; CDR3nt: TGTGCCAGCAGCTTAGCGACGGTTATCGAGACCCAGTACTTC
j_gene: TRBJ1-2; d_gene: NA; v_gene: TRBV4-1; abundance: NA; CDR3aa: CASSRAGGARRDGYTF; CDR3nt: TGCGCCAGCAGCCGAGCCGGGGGGGCCCGAAGGGATGGCTACACCTTC
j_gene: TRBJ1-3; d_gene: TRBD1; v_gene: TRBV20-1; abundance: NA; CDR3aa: CSARDGGQGASGNTIYF; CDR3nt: TGCAGTGCTAGAGATGGGGGGCAGGGGGCCTCTGGAAACACCATATATTTT
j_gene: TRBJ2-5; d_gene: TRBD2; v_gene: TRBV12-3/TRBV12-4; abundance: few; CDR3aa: CASSFLAGEETQYF; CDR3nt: TGTGCCAGCAGTTTTCTGGCGGGGGAAGAGACCCAGTACTTC
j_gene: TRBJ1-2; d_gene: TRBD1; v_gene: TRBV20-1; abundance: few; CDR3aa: CSASGTGNYGYTF; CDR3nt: TGCAGTGCTAGCGGGACAGGGAACTATGGCTACACCTTC
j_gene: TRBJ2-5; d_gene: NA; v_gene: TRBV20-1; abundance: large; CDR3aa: CSAHGPWTEQETQYF; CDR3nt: TGCAGTGCTCACGGGCCCTGGACGGAACAAGAGACCCAGTACTTC
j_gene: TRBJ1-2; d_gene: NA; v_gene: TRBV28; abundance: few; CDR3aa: CASSLTGTNYGYTF; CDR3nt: TGTGCCAGCAGTTTGACAGGAACAAACTATGGCTACACCTTC
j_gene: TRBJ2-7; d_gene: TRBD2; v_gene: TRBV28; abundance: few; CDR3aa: CASTTSGTNEQYF; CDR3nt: TGTGCCAGCACCACTAGCGGCACTAACGAGCAGTACTTC
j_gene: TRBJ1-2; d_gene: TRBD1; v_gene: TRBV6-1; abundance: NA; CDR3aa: CASSGQGSEGGYGYTF; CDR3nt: TGTGCCAGCAGTGGACAGGGGTCCGAGGGGGGCTATGGCTACACCTTC
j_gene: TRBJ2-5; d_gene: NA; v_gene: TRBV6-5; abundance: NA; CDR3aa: CANSYSRGVETQYF; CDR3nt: TGTGCCAACAGTTACTCGAGGGGGGTTGAGACCCAGTACTTC
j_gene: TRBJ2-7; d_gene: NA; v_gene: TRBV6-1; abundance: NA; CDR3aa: CASSEAAATYEQYF; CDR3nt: TGTGCCAGCAGTGAGGCGGCGGCCACCTACGAGCAGTACTTC
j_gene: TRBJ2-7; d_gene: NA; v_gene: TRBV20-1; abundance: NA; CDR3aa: CSASGRIYEQYF; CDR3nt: TGCAGTGCTAGCGGGAGAATCTACGAGCAGTACTTC
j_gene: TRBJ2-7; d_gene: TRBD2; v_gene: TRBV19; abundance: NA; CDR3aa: CASSIASGSYEQYF; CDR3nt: TGTGCCAGTAGTATAGCTAGCGGCTCCTACGAGCAGTACTTC
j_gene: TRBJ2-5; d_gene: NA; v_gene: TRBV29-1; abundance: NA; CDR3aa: CSVEEGGETQYF; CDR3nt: TGCAGCGTTGAAGAGGGAGGAGAGACCCAGTACTTC
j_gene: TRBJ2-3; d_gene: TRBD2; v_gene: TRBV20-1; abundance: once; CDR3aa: CSAERLAWDTQYF; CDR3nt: TGCAGTGCAGAAAGACTAGCGTGGGATACGCAGTATTTT
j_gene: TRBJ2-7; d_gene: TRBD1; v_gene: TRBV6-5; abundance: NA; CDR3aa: CASSYVLGTGDYEQYF; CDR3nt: TGTGCCAGCAGTTACGTCCTCGGGACAGGGGACTACGAGCAGTACTTC
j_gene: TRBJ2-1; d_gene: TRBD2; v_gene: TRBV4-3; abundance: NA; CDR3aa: CASSQGASGSFEQFF; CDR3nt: TGCGCCAGCAGCCAAGGGGCTAGCGGGAGTTTTGAGCAGTTCTTC
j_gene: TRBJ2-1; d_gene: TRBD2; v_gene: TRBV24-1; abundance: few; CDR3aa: CATGTGTSGYNEQFF; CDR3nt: TGTGCCACGGGCACCGGGACTAGCGGGTACAATGAGCAGTTCTTC
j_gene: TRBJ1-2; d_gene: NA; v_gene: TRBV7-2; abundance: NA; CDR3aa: CASSLGSSYGYTF; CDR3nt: TGTGCCAGCAGCTTAGGCAGTTCCTATGGCTACACCTTC
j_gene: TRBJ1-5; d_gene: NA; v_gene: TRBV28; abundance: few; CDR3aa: CAGSELTGQPQHF; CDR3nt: TGTGCCGGGTCTGAACTCACGGGGCAGCCCCAGCATTTT
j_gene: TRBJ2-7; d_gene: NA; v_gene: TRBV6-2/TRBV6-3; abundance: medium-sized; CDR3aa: CASSSHSRPPNPYEQYF; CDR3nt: TGTGCCAGCAGTTCACACTCGCGGCCTCCGAACCCCTACGAGCAGTACTTC
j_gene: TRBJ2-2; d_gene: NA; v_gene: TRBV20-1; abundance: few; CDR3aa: CSAFEGGRELFF; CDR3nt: TGCAGTGCTTTCGAGGGGGGCCGGGAGCTGTTTTTT
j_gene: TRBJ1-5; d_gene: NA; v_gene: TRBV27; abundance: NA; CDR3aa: CASRSLEQNNQPQHF; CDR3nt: TGTGCCAGCAGGAGTTTAGAACAGAACAATCAGCCCCAGCATTTT
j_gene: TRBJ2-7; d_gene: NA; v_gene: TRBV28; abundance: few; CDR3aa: CASRKKYEQYF; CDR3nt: TGTGCCAGCAGAAAAAAATACGAGCAGTACTTC
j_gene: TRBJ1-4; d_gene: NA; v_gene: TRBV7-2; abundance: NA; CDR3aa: CASSPGAFGEKLFF; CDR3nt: TGTGCCAGCAGCCCAGGGGCGTTTGGTGAAAAACTGTTTTTT
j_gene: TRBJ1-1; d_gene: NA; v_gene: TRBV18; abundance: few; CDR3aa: CASSPPSIDSEAFF; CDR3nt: TGTGCCAGCTCACCCCCATCAATTGACAGTGAAGCTTTCTTT
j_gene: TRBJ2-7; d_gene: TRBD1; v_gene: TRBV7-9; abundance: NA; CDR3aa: CASSLAGTGSRSLGYEQYF; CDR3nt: TGTGCCAGCAGCTTAGCCGGGACAGGTTCGCGGTCGCTTGGGTACGAGCAGTACTTC
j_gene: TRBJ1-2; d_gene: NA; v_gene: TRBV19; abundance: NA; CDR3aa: CASTRGGHIGYTF; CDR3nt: TGTGCCAGTACCAGAGGGGGGCATATAGGCTACACCTTC
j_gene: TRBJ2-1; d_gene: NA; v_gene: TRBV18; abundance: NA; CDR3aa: CASSPPSPNNEQFF; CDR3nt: TGTGCCAGCTCACCACCGAGCCCCAACAATGAGCAGTTCTTC
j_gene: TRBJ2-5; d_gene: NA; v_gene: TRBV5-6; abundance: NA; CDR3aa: CASSLTSRQTQYF; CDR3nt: TGTGCCAGCAGCTTGACTAGCAGGCAGACCCAGTACTTC
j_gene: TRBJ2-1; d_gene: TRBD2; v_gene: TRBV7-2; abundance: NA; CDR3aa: CASSAGLAGNEQFF; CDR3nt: TGTGCCAGCAGCGCGGGACTAGCGGGCAATGAGCAGTTCTTC
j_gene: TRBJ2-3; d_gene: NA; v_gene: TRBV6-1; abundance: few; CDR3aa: CASRLTVNTDTQYF; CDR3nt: TGTGCCAGCAGATTAACAGTTAACACAGATACGCAGTATTTT
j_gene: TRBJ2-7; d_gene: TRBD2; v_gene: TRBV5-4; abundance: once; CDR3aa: CASSSQASGSYEQYF; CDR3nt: TGTGCCAGCAGCTCGCAGGCTAGCGGGAGTTACGAGCAGTACTTC